This T cell receptor beta chain was found in a study of blood T cell repertoires in COVID-19. Study as a whole: Donors in the United States, Italy and Spain gave samples during acute or convalescent COVID-19.

Germline V gene lookup returns CDR1 KGHSH and CDR2 LQKENI. V was cut by 3 bases and J by 5 bases, with 13 bases left in between. The CDR3 totals 14 residues. Original handling: Scientists estimated how many nucleated cells there were by amplifying reference gene primers. This table comes from immunoSEQ multiplex PCR, and its TCRdb copy is limited to in-frame clones, with some not included. D and trimming were read from the DNA, whereas the V and J calls and clone size are those reported in that table. This sample has 270,000 or so clones, with approximately 87% found just once. The TCR was taken from a human donor in a cohort sampled during active COVID-19. Material: peripheral blood. V gene TRBV18 combines with J gene TRBJ2-5; D may be TRBD2 (5 bases). The CDR3, as DNA: TGTGCCAGCTCACCCTTAGAGAGGGCGGAGACCCAGTACTTC. It codes for CASSPLERAETQYF.